The 5 T cell receptor beta chains in this list originate from one sample, sequenced in a study of cytomegalovirus exposure and HLA in healthy donors. Some clones are missing from TCRdb's copy, which holds only in-frame ones; the method was immunoSEQ multiplex PCR. The sample holds more than 200,000 clones, roughly 91% seen once. Sequencing was carried out using PBMCs. Receptors originate from a young woman in good health and CMV-seronegative.

The rearrangement joins TRBV5-1 to TRBJ2-5; tentatively, D is TRBD2 (6 bases). Germline CDR1 SGHRS, CDR2 YFSETQ. The CDR3 runs to 14 residues. Deletions cut 1 base from V and 2 bases from J, with 9 bases between. The CDR3 here is CASSLSAGQETQYF. The CDR3 nucleotides are TGCGCCAGCAGCTTGAGCGCGGGACAAGAGACCCAGTACTTC.

J is TRBJ2-7 and V is TRBV6-4; 7 bases are shared with TRBD1. The CDR3 sequence is 15 residues long. With 4 bases clipped from V and 3 bases from J, the junction kept 9 bases outside the gene matches. Germline values: CDR1 MRHNA, CDR2 SNTAGT. CDR3 DNA: TGTGCCAGCAGTGCGGATGCAGGGGGTGGCTACGAGCAGTACTTC. This encodes CASSADAGGGYEQYF.

The V call is TRBV28, the J call TRBJ2-7; D not certain. The CDR3 has 13 residues. The V and J ends lost 1 base and 2 bases respectively, with 6 bases between them. Germline V gene lookup returns CDR1 MDHEN and CDR2 SYDVKM. The CDR3 region has the DNA TGTGCCAGCAGTTTATCCAGTCCCTACGAGCAGTACTTC. Translated: CASSLSSPYEQYF.

The chain combines TRBV5-1 with TRBJ1-5; 7 nucleotides align to TRBD1. V lost 2 bases and J lost 2; bases outside the gene matches: 7. Germline V lookup: CDR1 SGHRS, CDR2 YFSETQ. The CDR3 contains 16 residues. The CDR3 reads CASSFGGDRGNQPQHF. The CDR3 DNA is TGCGCCAGCAGCTTTGGGGGGGACAGAGGCAATCAGCCCCAGCATTTT.

The chain combines TRBV9 with TRBJ2-3; D perhaps matches TRBD2 (6 bases). This CDR3 region has 13 residues. CDR1 and CDR2 from the germline V gene are SGDLS and YYNGEE. V was shortened by 3 bases and J by 5 bases, with 10 bases between the two germline ends. CDR3 region: CASSAFGGDTQYF. Here the CDR3 DNA reads TGTGCCAGCAGCGCATTCGGGGGAGATACGCAGTATTTT.